Described below is a single T cell receptor beta chain sequence and its context. These data are taken from a study of T cells after yellow fever vaccination. TCRdb used MiXCR to reprocess the 5' RACE reads, holding one entry per CDR3 protein. The sample has 300,000 or so distinct CDR3 sequences, over 10% seen once. Per germline, CDR1 SGHTA and CDR2 FQGNSA. V dropped 5 bases and J dropped 4 bases, with 14 bases sitting between them. The CDR3 contains 14 residues. The sequences come from CD4+ T cells sorted from PBMCs, collected 45 days after the yellow fever booster vaccination. The rearrangement uses TRBV7-2 and TRBJ1-2, with D tentatively TRBD1 (5 bases). The sequence came from a man aged 25-45 years who received the YFV17D yellow fever vaccine. This chain's CDR3 is CASSKDNAIYGYTF. Written as DNA, the CDR3 is TGTGCCAGCAGCAAGGACAATGCCATCTATGGCTACACCTTC.